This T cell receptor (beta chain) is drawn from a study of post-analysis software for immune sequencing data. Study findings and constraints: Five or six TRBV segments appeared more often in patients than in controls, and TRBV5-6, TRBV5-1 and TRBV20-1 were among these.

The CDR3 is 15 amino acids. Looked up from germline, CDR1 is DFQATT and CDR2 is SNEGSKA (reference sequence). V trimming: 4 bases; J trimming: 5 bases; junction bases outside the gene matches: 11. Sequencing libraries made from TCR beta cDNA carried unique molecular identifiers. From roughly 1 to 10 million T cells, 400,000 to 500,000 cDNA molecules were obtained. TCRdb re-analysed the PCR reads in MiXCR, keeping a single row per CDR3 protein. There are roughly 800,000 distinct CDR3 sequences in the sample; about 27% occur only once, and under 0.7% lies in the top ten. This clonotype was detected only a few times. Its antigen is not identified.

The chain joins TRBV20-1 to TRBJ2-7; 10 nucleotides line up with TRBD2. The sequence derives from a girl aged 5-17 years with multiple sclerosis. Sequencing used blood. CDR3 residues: CSAIGLAGEPDEQYF. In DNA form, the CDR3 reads TGCAGTGCTATAGGCCTAGCGGGAGAACCGGACGAGCAGTACTTC.